This is a list of T cell receptor beta chains from one sample in a study of technical replicates of blood from several donors. Sequencing used immunoSEQ multiplex PCR; TCRdb keeps in-frame clones, though not all of them. The sample has around 61,000 clones, around 97% seen once; the top ten hold around 0.19%. Source material: T cells isolated from PBMCs. The receptors derive from a human donor in good health. Both conserved end residues are part of each CDR3. The order of the fields is D gene, J gene, clone size, V gene, CDR3 protein, CDR3 DNA. A D gene is named only where the DNA matches it firmly. The size of a clone is reported for some rows only, either as once, few or many, or as a class for expanded clones.

>-|TRBJ2-7|-|TRBV28
CASSLLVYEQYF
TGTGCCAGCAGTCTACTGGTGTACGAGCAGTACTTC
>TRBD1|TRBJ1-5|-|TRBV5-1
CASSPDRGNQPQHF
TGCGCCAGCAGCCCGGACAGGGGGAATCAGCCCCAGCATTTT
>-|TRBJ2-6|-|TRBV4-1
CASSQVSGANVLTF
TGCGCCAGCAGCCAAGTATCTGGGGCCAACGTCCTGACTTTC
>TRBD1|TRBJ1-5|-|TRBV7-9
CASSLGTGPPGNQPQHF
TGTGCCAGCAGCCTTGGGACAGGGCCTCCTGGCAATCAGCCCCAGCATTTT
>-|TRBJ2-3|-|TRBV29-1
CTTNREDTQYF
TGCACCACCAATCGGGAAGATACGCAGTATTTT
>TRBD1|TRBJ1-2|-|TRBV6-5
CASSYEGADGYTF
TGTGCCAGCAGTTACGAGGGGGCTGATGGCTACACCTTC
>TRBD2|TRBJ2-7|-|TRBV28
CASSPGLEREQYF
TGTGCCAGCAGTCCCGGACTAGAAAGAGAGCAGTACTTC
>TRBD1|TRBJ1-3|-|TRBV6-5
CASSYSTGRGNTIYF
TGTGCCAGCAGTTACTCGACAGGGCGCGGAAACACCATATATTTT
>TRBD2|TRBJ2-7|-|TRBV7-9
CASANPGTSAYEQYF
TGTGCCAGCGCAAACCCCGGGACTAGCGCCTACGAGCAGTACTTC
>TRBD2|TRBJ2-1|-|TRBV2
CARGREAGGEQFF
TGTGCCAGAGGCCGGGAGGCGGGGGGTGAGCAGTTCTTC
>-|TRBJ2-7|once|TRBV6-6
CASSTGKDEQYF
TGTGCCAGCAGTACCGGGAAGGACGAGCAGTACTTC
>-|TRBJ2-1|-|TRBV28
CASLPPAPGDPNEQFF
TGTGCCAGCCTCCCCCCGGCACCCGGGGATCCCAATGAGCAGTTCTTC
>TRBD2|TRBJ2-1|-|TRBV4-1
CASSQVFGGREHYNEQFF
TGCGCCAGCAGCCAAGTTTTCGGCGGGAGGGAACACTACAATGAGCAGTTCTTC
>TRBD1|TRBJ2-7|-|TRBV6-1
CASSELGQGARTEQYF
TGTGCCAGCAGTGAGCTAGGACAGGGGGCGCGTACCGAGCAGTACTTC
>TRBD1|TRBJ1-1|once|TRBV5-1
CASSLGDRAREAFF
TGCGCCAGCAGCTTGGGGGACAGGGCTCGTGAAGCTTTCTTT
>TRBD1|TRBJ1-4|-|TRBV30
CAWGTGQGTWELFF
TGTGCCTGGGGAACGGGACAGGGGACTTGGGAACTGTTTTTT
>-|TRBJ1-5|-|TRBV6-1
CASSANQPQHF
TGTGCCAGCAGTGCGAATCAGCCCCAGCATTTT
>-|TRBJ2-1|-|TRBV6-6
CASSLGADEQFF
TGTGCCAGCAGTCTTGGGGCGGATGAGCAGTTCTTC
>-|TRBJ1-4|-|TRBV6-1
CASSWDFSGEKLFF
TGTGCCAGCAGCTGGGACTTCTCGGGGGAAAAACTGTTTTTT
>-|TRBJ1-1|-|TRBV25-1
CASKTSVSAFF
TGTGCCAGCAAAACATCAGTTTCGGCTTTCTTT
>-|TRBJ2-1|-|TRBV7-9
CASILSGNEQFF
TGTGCCAGCATCCTCTCGGGGAATGAGCAGTTCTTC
>-|TRBJ1-1|-|TRBV11-3
CASSFFGDTEAFF
TGTGCCAGCAGCTTTTTCGGGGACACTGAAGCTTTCTTT
>TRBD2|TRBJ2-3|-|TRBV7-3
CASSPGRGSGITDTQYF
TGTGCCAGCAGCCCCGGGAGGGGTAGCGGAATCACAGATACGCAGTATTTT
>TRBD2|TRBJ2-7|-|TRBV6-6
CASTQAGGIIYEQYF
TGTGCCAGCACCCAAGCGGGGGGCATTATCTACGAGCAGTACTTC
>TRBD1|TRBJ1-6|-|TRBV30
CAWSIRNRGLDSPLHF
TGTGCCTGGAGTATTAGAAACAGGGGCCTAGATTCACCCCTCCACTTT
>-|TRBJ2-7|-|TRBV4-2
CASSQTGNPYEQYF
TGTGCCAGCAGCCAAACCGGGAACCCCTACGAGCAGTACTTC
>-|TRBJ1-2|-|TRBV7-2
CASSLYGYGYTF
TGTGCCAGCAGCTTATACGGCTATGGCTACACCTTC
>-|TRBJ2-3|once|TRBV19
CASAQGRPTDTQYF
TGTGCCAGCGCCCAGGGGCGCCCCACAGATACGCAGTATTTT
>-|TRBJ2-5|-|TRBV5-1
CASSLESTQETQYF
TGCGCCAGCAGCTTGGAGTCTACACAGGAGACCCAGTACTTC
>-|TRBJ2-1|-|TRBV29-1
CSVEVKGRPNEQFF
TGCAGCGTTGAGGTAAAGGGGAGGCCAAATGAGCAGTTCTTC
>TRBD2|TRBJ2-5|-|TRBV5-1
CASSRRPSGGANYETQYF
TGCGCCAGCAGCCGAAGACCTAGCGGGGGGGCGAATTACGAGACCCAGTACTTC
>-|TRBJ1-4|once|TRBV7-9
CASSSVNNEKLFF
TGTGCCAGCAGCTCAGTAAATAATGAAAAACTGTTTTTT
>-|TRBJ1-5|-|TRBV4-1
CASSLIGRGFNQPQHF
TGCGCCAGCAGCCTAATAGGCAGGGGTTTTAATCAGCCCCAGCATTTT
>TRBD1|TRBJ2-2|-|TRBV7-9
CASSITGGNTGELFF
TGTGCCAGCAGCATTACAGGGGGCAACACCGGGGAGCTGTTTTTT
>-|TRBJ2-3|-|TRBV11-2
CASSPGTPSISSTDTQYF
TGTGCCAGCAGCCCCGGGACACCGTCCATATCTAGCACAGATACGCAGTATTTT
>-|TRBJ2-2|-|TRBV30
CALKQGAGELFF
TGTGCCTTAAAACAGGGAGCCGGGGAGCTGTTTTTT
>TRBD1|TRBJ1-5|few|TRBV2
CASSELRNGLLGTGDNQPQHF
TGTGCCAGCAGTGAACTAAGGAACGGACTTCTTGGGACAGGGGATAATCAGCCCCAGCATTTT
>-|TRBJ1-6|-|TRBV5-4
CASSLAGVNSPLHF
TGTGCCAGCAGCTTGGCAGGGGTCAATTCACCCCTCCACTTT
>TRBD1|TRBJ1-1|-|TRBV18
CASSPFDRANTEAFF
TGTGCCAGCTCACCGTTCGACAGGGCCAACACTGAAGCTTTCTTT
>-|TRBJ1-4|-|TRBV5-8
CASSQNRGEKLFF
TGTGCCAGCAGCCAAAATAGGGGAGAAAAACTGTTTTTT
>-|TRBJ1-1|-|TRBV4-1
CASSSLPGAEAFF
TGCGCCAGCAGCTCCCTCCCCGGGGCTGAAGCTTTCTTT
>-|TRBJ2-7|once|TRBV27
CASSLAGWGPAYEQYF
TGTGCCAGCAGTTTAGCCGGCTGGGGGCCAGCCTACGAGCAGTACTTC
>-|TRBJ2-1|-|TRBV28
CASSPASMPIYNEQFF
TGTGCCAGCAGCCCCGCTAGTATGCCCATTTACAATGAGCAGTTCTTC
>-|TRBJ2-3|-|TRBV19
CASSSGRFTDTQYF
TGTGCCAGTAGTTCAGGGAGGTTCACAGATACGCAGTATTTT
>-|TRBJ2-1|-|TRBV10-3
CAIRRLMDNEQFF
TGTGCCATCAGGAGACTAATGGACAATGAGCAGTTCTTC
>TRBD1|TRBJ2-2|-|TRBV5-1
CASSLDGTGGELFF
TGCGCCAGCAGCTTGGACGGGACAGGCGGGGAGCTGTTTTTT
>TRBD1|TRBJ1-2|-|TRBV7-6
CASSSETGSGGYTF
TGTGCCAGCAGCTCAGAGACAGGGAGTGGTGGCTACACCTTC
>TRBD1|TRBJ1-2|-|TRBV6-1
CASRGQGAYGYTF
TGTGCCAGCAGAGGACAGGGGGCGTATGGCTACACCTTC
>TRBD2|TRBJ2-1|-|TRBV11-2
CASTFTTGTTSNEQFF
TGTGCCAGCACCTTCACAACCGGGACTACCTCAAATGAGCAGTTCTTC